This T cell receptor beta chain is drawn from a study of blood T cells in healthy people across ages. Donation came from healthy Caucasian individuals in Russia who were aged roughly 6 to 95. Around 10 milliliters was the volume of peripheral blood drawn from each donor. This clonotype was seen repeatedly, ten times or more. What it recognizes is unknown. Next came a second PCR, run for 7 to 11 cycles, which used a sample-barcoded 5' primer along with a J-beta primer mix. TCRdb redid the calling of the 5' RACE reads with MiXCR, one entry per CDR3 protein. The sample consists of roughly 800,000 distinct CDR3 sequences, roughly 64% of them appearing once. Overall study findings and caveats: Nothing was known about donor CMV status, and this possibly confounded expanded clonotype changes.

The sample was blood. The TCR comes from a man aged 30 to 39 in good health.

The CDR3 loop is CASSLRTSLADTQYF. CDR3 nucleotide sequence: TGTGCCAGCAGCCTACGGACTAGCCTCGCAGATACGCAGTATTTT. The V gene is TRBV7-9, the J gene TRBJ2-3, with 8 bases identical to TRBD2. There are 15 residues in the CDR3. Germline values: CDR1 SEHNR, CDR2 FQNEAQ (reference sequence). V lost 5 bases and J lost 4; bases outside the gene matches: 8.